The source of this T cell receptor beta chain is a study of identical twins. Findings and limits, study-wide: Monozygotic twin pairs showed more out-of-frame TCR alpha sharing than models estimated. It was cross-sectional statistical analysis, not following the same donors, that the conclusions relied on.

This CDR3 contains 16 residues. CDR1 and CDR2 (germline): LGHNA, YNFKEQ. Template switching, a step in the protocol, added a universal primer site, and cDNA carried unique molecular identifiers. TCRdb fed the 5' RACE reads into MiXCR, producing one record per CDR3 protein. Of 1.5 million to 2 million distinct CDR3 sequences detected, roughly a third appear once; the ten largest clones hold more than 0.25%. Comments on this clonotype: Antigen: not known.

The chain links TRBV4-2 to TRBJ2-7; maybe TRBD2 (6 bases). The J call may be faulty, since TRBJ2-5 better matches the DNA end. Sequencing was done on a sample of cord blood. The TCR was taken from a newborn girl in good health. The CDR3 protein is CASSQEWGGPRETQYF. In nucleotides, the CDR3 is TGTGCCAGCAGCCAAGAGTGGGGAGGACCTCGGGAGACCCAGTACTTC.